What follows are 9 T cell receptor beta chains derived from one specimen sequenced in a study of OX40 agonist ivuxolimab in advanced cancers. Some clones are missing from TCRdb's copy, which holds only in-frame ones; the method was immunoSEQ multiplex PCR. The data show tens of thousands of clones, approximately 89% seen once. The sample consisted of CD4+ or CD8+ T cells sorted from blood, taken in a trial of the OX40 agonist ivuxolimab. Receptor source: an adult with an advanced solid tumor such as melanoma, head and neck, liver or kidney cancer.

The chain carries TRBV4-1 and TRBJ2-2; perhaps TRBD2 as D (5 bases). In germline, CDR1 is MGHRA, CDR2 YSYEKL. The CDR3 covers 13 residues. Between the trimmed V and J ends, which lost 8 bases and 3 bases, there was a span of 10 bases. DNA of the CDR3: TGCGCCAGCCGTACTAGGGACACCGGGGAGCTGTTTTTT. This sequence encodes CASRTRDTGELFF.

V gene TRBV5-1 combines with J gene TRBJ2-1; weak D call: TRBD2 (5 bases). The V and J ends lost 4 bases and 0 bases respectively, with 8 bases between them. This CDR3 comprises 14 residues. Germline CDR1 SGHRS, CDR2 YFSETQ. CDR3 DNA sequence: TGCGCCAGCAGCAGGGAGCGCTCCTACAATGAGCAGTTCTTC. This codes for CASSRERSYNEQFF.

V is TRBV6-1 and J is TRBJ1-2, with 7 bases fitting TRBD1. The CDR3 sequence is 14 residues long. The junction had 8 bases not matched to a gene; V was cut back by 6 bases and J by 4 bases. The germline V gene encodes CDR1 MNHNS and CDR2 SASEGT. DNA of the CDR3: TGTGCCAGCAGGGGGACAGACCGGTTCTATGGCTACACCTTC. This encodes CASRGTDRFYGYTF.

This chain uses TRBV18 with TRBJ2-1; D ambiguous. V lost 5 bases and J 1 base, leaving 9 bases between the germline ends. Per germline, CDR1 KGHSH and CDR2 LQKENI. The CDR3 totals 14 residues. The CDR3 loop is CASSAIGSYNEQFF. Here the CDR3 DNA reads TGTGCCAGCTCAGCAATAGGGTCCTACAATGAGCAGTTCTTC.

V usage is TRBV28 and J usage is TRBJ1-6; D is uncertain. V lost 2 bases to trimming and J lost 9 bases, with 5 bases between them. CDR3 length: 12 residues. Germline V lookup: CDR1 MDHEN, CDR2 SYDVKM. The CDR3 here is CASSLLGSPLHF. The CDR3 DNA follows: TGTGCCAGCAGTTTACTGGGTTCACCCCTCCACTTT.

The rearrangement joins TRBV5-8 to TRBJ2-5; D not certain. Germline V gene lookup returns CDR1 SGHTS and CDR2 YDEGEE. This CDR3 has 17 residues. The V and J ends lost 1 base and 5 bases respectively, with 21 bases between them. CDR3 in DNA: TGTGCCAGCAGCTTGAGCTTGATTCACCCGGGCCGGGAGACCCAGTACTTC. Its translation: CASSLSLIHPGRETQYF.

This clone was counted a few times. V gene TRBV19 combines with J gene TRBJ2-4; D might be TRBD1 (6 bases). CDR1 is LNHDA and CDR2 is SQIVND in the germline V gene (reference sequence). The CDR3 has 14 residues. V lost 2 bases and J 8 bases, leaving 13 bases between the germline ends. CDR3 sequence reads: CASSIQGRQDIQYF. For the CDR3, the DNA is TGTGCCAGTAGTATACAAGGTCGACAGGACATTCAGTACTTC.

This chain uses TRBV19 with TRBJ1-5; TRBD1 matches at 10 bases. J was trimmed by 3 bases and V by 5 bases; bases with no gene match: 4. Germline CDR1 and CDR2: LNHDA and SQIVND (reference sequence). This CDR3 contains 15 residues. CDR3 DNA: TGTGCCAGTAGTGGAGGACAGGGGGACAATCAGCCCCAGCATTTT. It translates to CASSGGQGDNQPQHF.

The chain employs TRBV6-5 and TRBJ2-7; D may be TRBD1 (5 bases). With 6 bases removed from V and 5 bases from J, the gap between germline ends came to 17 bases. The CDR3 is 14 amino acids. Germline lookup yields CDR1 MNHEY and CDR2 SVGAGI. The CDR3 region has the DNA TGTGCCAGCAGGCGCCGGGCAGGGTCAGACGAGCAGTACTTC. Translation gives CASRRRAGSDEQYF.